This TCR beta chain was obtained from a study of tumor-infiltrating lymphocytes in primary liver carcinoma. Whole-study context: Samples had roughly 3.65 to 8 million productive TCRbeta reads, comparable between tissue types.

Trimming removed 7 bases from V and 1 base from J; junction bases left unmatched: 9. In germline, CDR1 is MDHEN, CDR2 SYDVKM. This CDR3 is built from 16 residues. Priming with a constant-region primer yielded TCR beta cDNA from about 510 ng total RNA. Nested multiplex PCR, run for three rounds with slightly modified ARM-PCR, yielded TCR beta libraries. TRBV1-TRBV30 forward primers paired with a C-beta reverse primer were used in the first two PCR rounds, which ran about 11 cycles each. Each CDR3 protein gets one entry after TCRdb re-called the multiplex PCR reads with MiXCR. Of approximately 110,000 distinct CDR3 sequences listed, 64% are singletons. Note on this clonotype: Its specificity is not known.

Findings and caveats of the study: Tumor top-250-clone fractions significantly exceeded those of blood (p = 0.039).

Investigators took RNA and DNA out together from 20-30 mg of unsorted bulk tissue. Patients carried chronic HBV infection without prior treatment. Sequenced: liver tumor tissue from sampling region 3. Subset defined: tumor region T3, left-lateral pole. This TCR was sampled from a woman aged 60-70 years with primary liver carcinoma and hepatitis B virus infection. The chain couples TRBV28 to TRBJ1-2; TRBD1 agrees at 10 bases. CDR3 loop: CASTSPRDRGNYGYTF. The CDR3 DNA reads TGTGCCAGCACCTCTCCCCGGGACAGGGGTAACTATGGCTACACCTTC.